These 28 T cell receptor beta chains came from one sample sequenced in a study of T cell responses to AZD1222 COVID-19 vaccine. Method: immunoSEQ multiplex PCR; TCRdb's copy keeps in-frame clones and lacks some. Of about 130,000 clones in the sample, about 86% were seen once. The sequencing here drew on peripheral blood, taken on day 0 of AZD1222 vaccination. Receptor source: an adult in good health.

This chain joins TRBV7-2 and TRBJ1-5, with D uncertain. The CDR3 extends over 13 amino acids. V was trimmed by 2 bases and J by 6 bases, leaving 8 bases between them. Germline V gives CDR1 SGHTA, CDR2 FQGNSA. The CDR3 protein is CASSLNRVQPQHF. CDR3 in DNA: TGTGCCAGCAGCTTAAATAGAGTTCAGCCCCAGCATTTT. The full variable domain, completed using reference TRBV7-2 and TRBJ1-5, is GAGVSQSPSNKVTEKGKDVELRCDPISGHTALYWYRQSLGQGLEFLIYFQGNSAPDKSGLPSDRFSAERTGGSVSTLTIQRTQQEDSAVYLCASSLNRVQPQHFGDGTRLSIL.

There are a few counts of this clone. The chain links TRBV7-3 to TRBJ2-3; D unresolved. V shed 3 bases and J shed 6 bases, with 10 bases lying between them. The V gene's germline CDR1 is SGHTA and CDR2 FQGTGA. The CDR3 has 13 amino acids. CDR3 coding DNA: TGTGCCAGCAGCTTTAGGGAAGGGGATACGCAGTATTTT. This sequence encodes CASSFREGDTQYF.

This sequence joins TRBV3-1 (or the pseudogene TRBV3-2) and TRBJ2-7; 8 nucleotides align to TRBD2. The V and J ends lost 5 bases and 4 bases, in that order; junction bases with no gene match: 16. There are 17 residues in the CDR3. In germline, CDR1 is LGHDT, CDR2 YNNKEL (reference sequence). The CDR3 coding sequence is TGTGCCAGCAGCTCGACTGCCGGGACTAGTCCCCAATACGAGCAGTACTTC. Translated, it gives CASSSTAGTSPQYEQYF.

The V gene is TRBV21-1, the J gene TRBJ1-5. TRBV21-1 is a pseudogene locus. This CDR3 comprises 16 residues. CDR3 region: CASSPRQLHSNQPQHF. CDR3 DNA sequence: TGTGCCAGCAGCCCCCGGCAGCTTCATAGCAATCAGCCCCAGCATTTT.

J is TRBJ1-2 and V is TRBV30; 9 bases fit TRBD1. The J segment lost 2 bases and the V segment lost 5 bases, leaving 9 bases of the junction unmatched. CDR1 is GTSNPN, CDR2 SVGIG, per germline (reference sequence). CDR3 length equals 15 residues. The chain's CDR3 is CAWVDRGTLNYGYTF. The CDR3 DNA is TGTGCCTGGGTCGACAGGGGGACCCTAAACTATGGCTACACCTTC.

This clone was found once. This chain connects TRBV28 to TRBJ1-5, with a possible D match to TRBD1 (5 bases). The CDR3 covers 14 residues. The V gene's germline CDR1 is MDHEN and CDR2 SYDVKM. With 6 bases removed from V and 2 bases from J, the gap between germline ends came to 11 bases. The DNA for the CDR3 is TGTGCCAGCAGCAGGGTAGTGGGCAATCAGCCCCAGCATTTT. Protein sequence: CASSRVVGNQPQHF.

The chain joins TRBV5-1 to TRBJ2-1, with 7 positions matching TRBD2. The length of the CDR3 is 15 residues. Trimming cost V 0 bases and J 2 bases; bases outside gene matches: 2. Germline CDR1 reads SGHRS; CDR2 reads YFSETQ. Written as DNA, the CDR3 is TGCGCCAGCAGCTTGGAAAGCGGGGCCTACAATGAGCAGTTCTTC. Translation gives CASSLESGAYNEQFF.

J is TRBJ2-1 and V is TRBV7-3, with D perhaps given as TRBD1 or TRBD2 (6 bases each). The CDR3 covers 17 residues. V shed 5 bases and J shed 0 bases, with 17 bases lying between them. Germline CDR1 reads SGHTA; CDR2 reads FQGTGA. The CDR3 nucleotides are TGTGCCAGCAGCCCGGAAGGGGGGTTGAGCTCCTACAATGAGCAGTTCTTC. Protein sequence: CASSPEGGLSSYNEQFF.

The chain links TRBV5-1 to TRBJ1-2, with D maybe TRBD1 (5 bases). Trimming pared 2 bases from V and 8 bases from J, leaving 22 bases between. This CDR3 spans 16 amino acids. Germline CDR1 SGHRS, CDR2 YFSETQ. CDR3 sequence reads: CASSFRGTLSVEGYTF. The CDR3, as DNA: TGCGCCAGCAGCTTTCGTGGGACTCTTTCTGTGGAGGGCTACACCTTC.

The chain carries TRBV15 and TRBJ1-5, with D unclear. The CDR3 is 13 amino acids. CDR1 is LNHNV and CDR2 is YYDKDF in the germline V gene (reference sequence). With 0 bases removed from V and 11 bases from J, the gap between germline ends came to 11 bases. The CDR3 protein is CATSRDLALSQHF. DNA for the CDR3: TGTGCCACCAGCAGAGATCTGGCGCTGTCCCAGCATTTT.

This clone was observed a handful of times. V usage is TRBV3-1 (or the pseudogene TRBV3-2) and J usage is TRBJ1-1; D remains unclear. V was pared by 4 bases and J by 0 bases, with 15 bases between. CDR3 size: 16 residues. Germline V lookup: CDR1 LGHDT, CDR2 YNNKEL (reference sequence). CDR3 coding DNA: TGTGCCAGCAGCCCCAGAGGTGGGGATGTGAACACTGAAGCTTTCTTT. It translates to CASSPRGGDVNTEAFF.

There are a few counts of this clone. This rearrangement joins TRBV19 to TRBJ2-2; 7 positions agree with TRBD1. Germline trimming cut 6 bases from V and 7 bases from J; bases unmatched to any gene: 5. CDR3 length: 13 residues. Germline-derived CDR1 and CDR2 are LNHDA and SQIVND (reference sequence). The CDR3 loop reads CASREWDSGELFF. The CDR3 DNA reads TGTGCCAGTAGGGAATGGGACAGCGGGGAGCTGTTTTTT.

The J gene is TRBJ2-2, the V gene TRBV19; unclear D gene. V was cut by 3 bases and J by 4 bases, with 9 bases left in between. Germline CDR1 reads LNHDA; CDR2 reads SQIVND (reference sequence). The CDR3 is 14 residues long. CDR3 sequence: CASSILQRTGELFF. As DNA, the CDR3 is TGTGCCAGTAGTATTCTACAGCGCACCGGGGAGCTGTTTTTT.

DNA of the CDR3: TGTGCCACCAGTGGGCAGGGGGCCGACGAGCAGTACTTC. Its protein product is CATSGQGADEQYF. This chain links TRBV24-1 with TRBJ2-7; 8 nucleotides line up with TRBD1. Per the germline V gene, CDR1 is KGHDR and CDR2 is SFDVKD. Trimming removed 5 bases from V and 5 bases from J; junction bases left unmatched: 4. CDR3 length equals 13 residues.

A single count supports this clone. The chain joins TRBV5-8 to TRBJ1-6, with TRBD1 matching over 7 bases. V lost 4 bases to trimming and J lost 5 bases; unmatched junction nucleotides: 6. The CDR3 extends over 15 amino acids. Per the germline V gene, CDR1 is SGHTS and CDR2 is YDEGEE. The DNA for the CDR3 is TGTGCCAGCAGCGAAGGACAGGTTGATAATTCACCCCTCCACTTT. This gives the protein CASSEGQVDNSPLHF.

The rearrangement links TRBV5-1 to TRBJ2-3; 8 bases map to TRBD1. Germline V CDR1 and CDR2: SGHRS, YFSETQ. V was clipped by 3 bases and J by 4 bases; unmatched bases: 4. The CDR3 totals 14 residues. CDR3 sequence reads: CASSSGQGADTQYF. DNA for the CDR3: TGCGCCAGCAGCTCTGGACAGGGCGCAGATACGCAGTATTTT.

The chain combines TRBV12-3 or TRBV12-4 with TRBJ2-5, with D possibly matching TRBD2 (6 bases). The CDR3 is made up of 13 amino acids. V lost 1 base to trimming and J lost 5 bases, with 8 bases between them. The CDR3 protein is CASSLGRGETQYF. CDR3 DNA: TGTGCCAGCAGTTTAGGTCGGGGGGAGACCCAGTACTTC.

This clone was counted only a few times. V and J are TRBV28 and TRBJ2-3; 9 positions agree with TRBD1. Trimming took 5 bases from V and 6 from J; bases not matched to a gene: 12. CDR1 is MDHEN and CDR2 is SYDVKM in the germline V gene. The CDR3 loop spans 16 amino acids. The CDR3: CASSPGTGPNADTQYF. In nucleotides, the CDR3 is TGTGCCAGCAGTCCTGGGACAGGGCCAAATGCTGATACGCAGTATTTT.

The J gene is TRBJ1-6, the V gene TRBV25-1; TRBD1 agrees at 8 bases. The germline CDR1 and CDR2 sequences are MGHDK and SYGVNS. This CDR3 comprises 17 residues. The J segment lost 8 bases and the V segment lost 2 bases, leaving 11 bases of the junction unmatched. The CDR3 nucleotides read TGTGCCAGCAGTGAAGACCGGACAGGGCTTCGTTATTCACCCCTCCACTTT. Its protein product is CASSEDRTGLRYSPLHF.

V and J are TRBV3-1 (or the pseudogene TRBV3-2) and TRBJ2-7; the D gene could be TRBD1 or TRBD2 (5 bases each). With 1 base removed from V and 2 bases from J, the gap between germline ends came to 9 bases. The CDR3 totals 14 residues. The germline CDR1 and CDR2 sequences are LGHDT and YNNKEL (reference sequence). Written as DNA, the CDR3 is TGTGCCAGCAGCCAAGCAGGGAGTCCCTACGAGCAGTACTTC. This codes for CASSQAGSPYEQYF.

This chain connects TRBV4-3 to TRBJ1-2; D gene ambiguous. With 4 bases removed from V and 5 bases from J, the gap between germline ends came to 17 bases. Looked up from germline, CDR1 is LGHNA and CDR2 is YSLEER. The CDR3 consists of 15 residues. CDR3 DNA sequence: TGCGCCAGCAGCCGCGACGCCCGAGCAGATTATGGCTACACCTTC. Its protein product is CASSRDARADYGYTF.

The V gene is TRBV5-1, the J gene TRBJ1-2, with D hard to call. With 0 bases removed from V and 4 bases from J, the gap between germline ends came to 10 bases. The CDR3 has 14 residues. CDR1 and CDR2 from the germline V gene are SGHRS and YFSETQ. The CDR3 spells CASSLGRGSYGYTF. In DNA form, the CDR3 reads TGCGCCAGCAGCTTGGGACGAGGGTCCTATGGCTACACCTTC.

This clone has a handful of counts. This chain uses TRBV21-1 with TRBJ2-1; no DNA check was done on the table's D call, TRBD1. TRBV21-1 is a pseudogene. CDR3 size: 16 residues. This CDR3 reads CASSKPHRDWDNEQFF. CDR3 sequence (DNA): TGTGCCAGCAGCAAGCCTCACAGGGATTGGGACAATGAGCAGTTCTTC.

The sample holds one count of this clone. The chain employs TRBV2 and TRBJ1-6; D unclear. Germline CDR1 reads SNHLY; CDR2 reads FYNNEI. The CDR3 extends over 13 amino acids. V was trimmed by 7 bases and J by 7 bases, leaving 11 bases between them. The CDR3 region has the DNA TGTGCCAGCACCCTCGGACCGAATTCACCCCTCCACTTT. This sequence encodes CASTLGPNSPLHF.

This clone has a single count. The chain employs TRBV7-9 and TRBJ1-1; D is unresolved. Per germline, CDR1 SEHNR and CDR2 FQNEAQ (reference sequence). V was clipped by 5 bases and J by 1 base, with 14 bases between them. The CDR3 consists of 15 residues. CDR3 amino acids: CASSPGWGTNTEAFF. In nucleotides, the CDR3 is TGTGCCAGCAGCCCGGGCTGGGGTACGAACACTGAAGCTTTCTTT.

The V call is TRBV12-3 or TRBV12-4, the J call TRBJ2-2, with D hard to call. Trimming cost V 4 bases and J 7 bases, with 7 bases left between them. The CDR3 spans 12 residues. The CDR3 DNA is TGTGCCAGCAGTTCTCTACACGGGGAGCTGTTTTTT. Translation gives CASSSLHGELFF.

The J gene is TRBJ1-1, the V gene TRBV6-1, with 8 bases that match TRBD1. V was clipped by 1 base and J by 4 bases; unmatched bases: 2. The germline V gene has CDR1 MNHNS and CDR2 SASEGT. The CDR3 extends over 14 amino acids. CDR3 sequence (DNA): TGTGCCAGCAGTGAAGTCGACAGGGGCACTGAAGCTTTCTTT. Protein product: CASSEVDRGTEAFF.

V is TRBV2 and J is TRBJ2-3; D tentatively reads TRBD1 or TRBD2 (5 bases each). Germline values: CDR1 SNHLY, CDR2 FYNNEI. There are 17 residues in the CDR3. The germline V and J ends were trimmed by 8 bases and 0 bases, with 21 bases remaining between them. CDR3 region: CASLPARDRRSTDTQYF. In nucleotides, the CDR3 is TGTGCCAGCCTCCCGGCGAGGGACCGCCGTAGCACAGATACGCAGTATTTT.